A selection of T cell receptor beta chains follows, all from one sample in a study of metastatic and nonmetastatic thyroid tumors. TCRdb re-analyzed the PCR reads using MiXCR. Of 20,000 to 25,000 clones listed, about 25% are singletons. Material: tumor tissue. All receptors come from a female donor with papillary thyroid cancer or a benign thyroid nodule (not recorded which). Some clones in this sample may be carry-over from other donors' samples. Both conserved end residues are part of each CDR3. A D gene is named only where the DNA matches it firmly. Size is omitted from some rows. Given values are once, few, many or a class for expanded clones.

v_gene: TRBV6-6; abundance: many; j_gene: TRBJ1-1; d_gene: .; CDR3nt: TGTGCCAGCAGTTACGGTATATTGGGGACTGAAGCTTTCTTT; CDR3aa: CASSYGILGTEAFF
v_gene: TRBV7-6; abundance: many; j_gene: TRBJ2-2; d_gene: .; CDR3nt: TGTGCCAGCAGCTTAGTAGGATTTGGTCAGGGCGGGGAGCTGTTTTTT; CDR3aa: CASSLVGFGQGGELFF
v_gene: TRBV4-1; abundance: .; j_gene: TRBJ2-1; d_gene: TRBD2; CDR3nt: TGCGCCAGCAGCCAAGAGGGCGGGGGGTCGGGCTACAATGAGCAGTTCTTC; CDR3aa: CASSQEGGGSGYNEQFF
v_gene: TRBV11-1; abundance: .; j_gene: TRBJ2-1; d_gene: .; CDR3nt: TGTGCCAGCAGGCGGGCGTTGGTTGAGCAGTTCTTC; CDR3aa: CASRRALVEQFF
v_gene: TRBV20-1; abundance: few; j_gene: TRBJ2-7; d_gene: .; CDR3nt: TGCAGTGCTAGGGACGGGTACTCCTACGAGCAGTACTTC; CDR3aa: CSARDGYSYEQYF
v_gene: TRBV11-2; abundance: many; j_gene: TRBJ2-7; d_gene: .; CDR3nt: TGTGCCAGCAGCTGGACCTCCTACGAGCAGTACTTC; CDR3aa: CASSWTSYEQYF
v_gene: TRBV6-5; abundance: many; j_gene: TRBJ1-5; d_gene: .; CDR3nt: TGTGCCAGCAGTTATGACAGATTAGGTCAGCCCCAGCATTTT; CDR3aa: CASSYDRLGQPQHF
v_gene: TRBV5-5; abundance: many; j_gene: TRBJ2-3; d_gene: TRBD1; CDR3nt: TGTGCCAGCAGCTTCCGGCTACAGGGGGTGGCAGATACGCAGTATTTT; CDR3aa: CASSFRLQGVADTQYF
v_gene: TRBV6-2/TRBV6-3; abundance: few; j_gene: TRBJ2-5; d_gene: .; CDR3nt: TGTGCCAGCATTTACGTCGGGGCTTTACAAGAGACCCAGTACTTC; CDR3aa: CASIYVGALQETQYF
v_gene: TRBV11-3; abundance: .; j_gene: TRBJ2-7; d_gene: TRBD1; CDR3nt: TGTGCCAGCAGCCCCGGGGACAGCTCCTACGAGCAGTACTTC; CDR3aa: CASSPGDSSYEQYF
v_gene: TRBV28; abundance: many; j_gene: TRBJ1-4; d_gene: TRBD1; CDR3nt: TGTGCCAGCAGCCTTGGACAGGGCGCAAATGAAAAACTGTTTTTT; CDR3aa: CASSLGQGANEKLFF
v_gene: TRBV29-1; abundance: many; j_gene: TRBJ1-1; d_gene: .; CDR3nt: TGCAGCGTTGATCCGCTACAGGGGAACACTGAAGCTTTCTTT; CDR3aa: CSVDPLQGNTEAFF
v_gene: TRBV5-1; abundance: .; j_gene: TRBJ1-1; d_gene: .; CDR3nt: TGCGCCAGCAGCTTATTGGATGTGGCGAACACTGAAGCTTTCTTT; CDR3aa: CASSLLDVANTEAFF
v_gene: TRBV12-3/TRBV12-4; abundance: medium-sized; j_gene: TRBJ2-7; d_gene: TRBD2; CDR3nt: TGTGCCAGCAATCCGGGGGGTGGCGAGCAGTACTTC; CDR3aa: CASNPGGGEQYF
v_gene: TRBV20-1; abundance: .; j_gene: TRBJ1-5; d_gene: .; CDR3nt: TGCAGTGCTATCCGGGGCCCGAATCAGCCCCAGCATTTT; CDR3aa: CSAIRGPNQPQHF
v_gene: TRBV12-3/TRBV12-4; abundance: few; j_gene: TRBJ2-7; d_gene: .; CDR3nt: TGTGCCAGCAGTTTTGGGGGCTACGGCGAGCAGTACTTC; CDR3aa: CASSFGGYGEQYF
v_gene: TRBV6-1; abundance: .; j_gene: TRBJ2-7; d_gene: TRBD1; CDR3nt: TGTGCCAGCAGTGAAGGGACAGGGGGATCTTACGAGCAGTACTTC; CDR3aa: CASSEGTGGSYEQYF
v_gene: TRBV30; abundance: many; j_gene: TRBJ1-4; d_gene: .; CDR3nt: TGTGCCTGGAATTACCCCCCTGGGGGAACTAATGAAAAACTGTTTTTT; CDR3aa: CAWNYPPGGTNEKLFF
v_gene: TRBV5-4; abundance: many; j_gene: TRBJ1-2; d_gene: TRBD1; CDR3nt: TGTGCCAGCAGCTCGGGGACAGGGTCGGCGGGCTACACCTTC; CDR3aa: CASSSGTGSAGYTF
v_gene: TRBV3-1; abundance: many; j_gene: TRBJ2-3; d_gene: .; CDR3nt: TGTGCCAGCAGCCAAAGGGCGAGGCTCGTCGGTACAGATACGCAGTATTTT; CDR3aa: CASSQRARLVGTDTQYF
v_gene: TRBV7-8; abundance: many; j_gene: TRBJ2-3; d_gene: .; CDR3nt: TGTGCCAGCAGCGGCGCGGGAGATACGCAGTATTTT; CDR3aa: CASSGAGDTQYF
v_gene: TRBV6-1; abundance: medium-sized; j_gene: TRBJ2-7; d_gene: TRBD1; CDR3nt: TGTGCCAGCAGTGAAGCTTTGGGACAGACACGCGAGCAGTACTTC; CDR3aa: CASSEALGQTREQYF
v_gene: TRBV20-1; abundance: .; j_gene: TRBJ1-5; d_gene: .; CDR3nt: TGCAGTGCTAGTGGTCACAGCCCCAATCAGCCCCAGCATTTT; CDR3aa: CSASGHSPNQPQHF
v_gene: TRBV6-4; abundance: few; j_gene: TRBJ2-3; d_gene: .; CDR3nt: TGTGCCAGCAGTGACGGCAGAGACAGCACAGATACGCAGTATTTT; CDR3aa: CASSDGRDSTDTQYF
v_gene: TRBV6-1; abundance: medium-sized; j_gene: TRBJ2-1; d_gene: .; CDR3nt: TGTGCCAGCAGTGAAGATGGAAGGGTTTTAGGGAATGAGCAGTTCTTC; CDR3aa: CASSEDGRVLGNEQFF
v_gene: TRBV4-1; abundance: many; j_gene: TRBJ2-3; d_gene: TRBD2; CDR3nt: TGCGCCAGCAGCCAAAATCGTTTCGGGGGGAGGGTCGCAGATACGCAGTATTTT; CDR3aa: CASSQNRFGGRVADTQYF
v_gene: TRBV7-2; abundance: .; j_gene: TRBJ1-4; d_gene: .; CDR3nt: TGTGCCAGCACCATCGGACCCTGGGGTGAACTGTTTTTT; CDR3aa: CASTIGPWGELFF
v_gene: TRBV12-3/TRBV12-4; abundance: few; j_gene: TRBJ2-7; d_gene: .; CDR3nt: TGTGCCAGCAGCCCCCGGGACCTCGGGTACGAGCAGTACTTC; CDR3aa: CASSPRDLGYEQYF
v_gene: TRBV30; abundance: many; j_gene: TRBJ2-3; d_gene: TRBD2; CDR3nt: TGTGCCTGGAGACTAGCGGGGGGGCACGATACGCAGTATTTT; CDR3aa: CAWRLAGGHDTQYF
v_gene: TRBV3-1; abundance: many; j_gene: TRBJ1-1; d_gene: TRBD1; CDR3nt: TGTGCCAGCAGCCAATGGGACAGGCGGAACACTGAAGCTTTCTTT; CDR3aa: CASSQWDRRNTEAFF
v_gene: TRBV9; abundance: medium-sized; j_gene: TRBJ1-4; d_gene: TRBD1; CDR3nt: TGTGCCAGCAGCGTAGGACAGGGGGCTGAAAAACTGTTTTTT; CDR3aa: CASSVGQGAEKLFF
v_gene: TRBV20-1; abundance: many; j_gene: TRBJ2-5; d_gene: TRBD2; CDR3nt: TGCAGTGCTAGTGGACTAGCGGGGGGGGAGACCCAGTACTTC; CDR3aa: CSASGLAGGETQYF
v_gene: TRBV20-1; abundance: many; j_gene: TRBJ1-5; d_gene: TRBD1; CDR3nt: TGCAGTGCAGTTACAGGGGGTTGGAATCAGCCCCAGCATTTT; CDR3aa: CSAVTGGWNQPQHF
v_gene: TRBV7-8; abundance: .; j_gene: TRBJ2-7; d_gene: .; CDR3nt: TGTGCCAGCAGCTTACCCTCGGGGGGCAGCGAGCAGTACTTC; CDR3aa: CASSLPSGGSEQYF
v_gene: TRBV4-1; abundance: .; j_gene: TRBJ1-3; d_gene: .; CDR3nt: TGCGCCAGCAGCCAAGATAAGCTGTCTCCAACCATCGGAAACACCATATATTTT; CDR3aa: CASSQDKLSPTIGNTIYF
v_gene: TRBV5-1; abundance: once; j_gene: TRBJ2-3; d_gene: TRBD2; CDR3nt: TGCGCCATCTGCTTGGCCGGCAGCGGGGGGACCACAGATACGCAGTATTTT; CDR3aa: CAICLAGSGGTTDTQYF
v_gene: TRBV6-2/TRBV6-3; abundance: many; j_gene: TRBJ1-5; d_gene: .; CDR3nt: TGTGCCAGCAGACCACGGGGGGTTCGCAATCAGCCCCAGCATTTT; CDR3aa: CASRPRGVRNQPQHF
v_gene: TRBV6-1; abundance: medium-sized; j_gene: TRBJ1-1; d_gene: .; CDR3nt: TGTGCCAGCAGTACAGGGATGTACACTGAAGCTTTCTTT; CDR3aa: CASSTGMYTEAFF
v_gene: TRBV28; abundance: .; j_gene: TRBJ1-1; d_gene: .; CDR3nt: TGTGCCAGCAGTTTATGGCAGGGTGAAGCTTTCTTT; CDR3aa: CASSLWQGEAFF
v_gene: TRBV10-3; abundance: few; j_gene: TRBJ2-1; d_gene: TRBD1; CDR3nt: TGTGCCATCACCCCTGGACAGGGAGGAGTCAATGAGCAGTTCTTC; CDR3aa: CAITPGQGGVNEQFF
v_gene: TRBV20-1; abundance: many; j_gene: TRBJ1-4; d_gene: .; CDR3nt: TGCAGTGCTAGTCCAGCCTCTGGCAGTGAAAAACTGTTTTTT; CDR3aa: CSASPASGSEKLFF
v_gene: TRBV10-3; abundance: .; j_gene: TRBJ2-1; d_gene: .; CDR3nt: TGTGCCATCAGTGGGTGGACAGCTCGATACAATGAGCAGTTCTTC; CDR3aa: CAISGWTARYNEQFF
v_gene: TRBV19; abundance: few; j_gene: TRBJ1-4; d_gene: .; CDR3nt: TGTGACAGTAGACCCGACAGAAAAACTAATGAAAAACTGTTTTTT; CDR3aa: CDSRPDRKTNEKLFF
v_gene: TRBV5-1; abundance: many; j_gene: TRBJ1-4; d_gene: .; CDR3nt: TGCGCCAGCAGCTTGGGGCGGGGGGCTTCGGCAACTAATGAAAAACTGTTTTTT; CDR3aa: CASSLGRGASATNEKLFF